The next 8 T cell receptor beta chains were all read from a single sample in a study of blood T cell repertoires in COVID-19. The table came from immunoSEQ multiplex PCR; TCRdb's copy has only in-frame clones and leaves some out. The sample records around 140,000 clones, about four fifths being singletons. Sequencing used peripheral blood. The origin of the receptors is a human donor in a cohort sampled during active COVID-19.

V is TRBV12-3 or TRBV12-4 and J is TRBJ2-7; no reliable D call. The CDR3 has 13 residues. V lost 2 bases to trimming and J lost 2 bases, with 7 bases between them. The CDR3 region is CASSLQATYEQYF. The CDR3 DNA reads as TGTGCCAGCAGTTTACAGGCGACCTACGAGCAGTACTTC.

This clone came up once. The J gene is TRBJ1-5, the V gene TRBV5-8; the D is unclear. Trimming took 0 bases from V and 0 from J, leaving 4 bases between them. CDR3 length: 14 residues. Germline V lookup: CDR1 SGHTS, CDR2 YDEGEE. The CDR3 nucleotides are TGTGCCAGCAGCTTGGTGTATAGCAATCAGCCCCAGCATTTT. Amino acids: CASSLVYSNQPQHF.

The CDR3 loop reads CASSSLSGRGLEQYF. CDR3 bases: TGTGCCAGCAGCTCCCTAAGCGGGAGAGGTCTCGAGCAGTACTTC. This sequence joins TRBV11-2 and TRBJ2-7, with 8 bases aligning to TRBD2. Per the germline V gene, CDR1 is SGHAT and CDR2 is FQNNGV. The CDR3 extends over 15 amino acids. Trimming cost V 4 bases and J 6 bases; bases outside gene matches: 11.

The chain combines TRBV5-4 with TRBJ2-7; 9 bases are a match to TRBD1. Trimming took 5 bases from V and 3 from J; bases not matched to a gene: 6. Germline lookup yields CDR1 SGHNT and CDR2 YYREEE (reference sequence). The CDR3 runs to 14 residues. For the CDR3, the DNA is TGTGCCAGCAGGGATCGGACAGGGGACTACGAGCAGTACTTC. The encoded protein is CASRDRTGDYEQYF.

The gene calls are TRBV6-2 or TRBV6-3 and TRBJ1-3; a weak D match, TRBD1 (5 bases). V was cut by 4 bases and J by 0 bases, with 10 bases left in between. The CDR3 sequence is 15 residues long. Germline CDR1 is MNHEY and CDR2 is SVGEGT. CDR3 in amino acids: CASSSGVTSGNTIYF. CDR3 DNA: TGTGCCAGCAGTTCGGGGGTAACCTCTGGAAACACCATATATTTT.

The chain employs TRBV4-3 and TRBJ2-7; 7 nucleotides match TRBD1. Germline V lookup: CDR1 LGHNA, CDR2 YSLEER. The CDR3 length is 14 residues. Trimming took 1 base from V and 6 from J; bases not matched to a gene: 6. The CDR3 bases are TGCGCCAGCAGCCAAGTCCAAAGGGGGCTCGAGCAGTACTTC. It specifies CASSQVQRGLEQYF.

This clone has just a few counts. This rearrangement joins TRBV27 to TRBJ2-5, with D tentatively TRBD1 (6 bases). CDR3 length: 13 amino acids. V was trimmed by 5 bases and J by 2 bases, leaving 9 bases between them. Germline lookup yields CDR1 MNHEY and CDR2 SMNVEV (reference sequence). In nucleotides, the CDR3 is TGTGCCAGCAGTCAACAGGGTCAAGAGACCCAGTACTTC. This translates into CASSQQGQETQYF.

The V gene is TRBV19, the J gene TRBJ1-5, with D possibly TRBD1 on 6 matching bases. The CDR3 spans 16 residues. Trimming stripped 3 bases from V and 5 bases from J, with 17 bases between. Per the germline V gene, CDR1 is LNHDA and CDR2 is SQIVND (reference sequence). The CDR3 reads CASSIQGGGTYQPQHF. Written as DNA, the CDR3 is TGTGCCAGTAGTATCCAGGGCGGGGGGACATATCAGCCCCAGCATTTT.